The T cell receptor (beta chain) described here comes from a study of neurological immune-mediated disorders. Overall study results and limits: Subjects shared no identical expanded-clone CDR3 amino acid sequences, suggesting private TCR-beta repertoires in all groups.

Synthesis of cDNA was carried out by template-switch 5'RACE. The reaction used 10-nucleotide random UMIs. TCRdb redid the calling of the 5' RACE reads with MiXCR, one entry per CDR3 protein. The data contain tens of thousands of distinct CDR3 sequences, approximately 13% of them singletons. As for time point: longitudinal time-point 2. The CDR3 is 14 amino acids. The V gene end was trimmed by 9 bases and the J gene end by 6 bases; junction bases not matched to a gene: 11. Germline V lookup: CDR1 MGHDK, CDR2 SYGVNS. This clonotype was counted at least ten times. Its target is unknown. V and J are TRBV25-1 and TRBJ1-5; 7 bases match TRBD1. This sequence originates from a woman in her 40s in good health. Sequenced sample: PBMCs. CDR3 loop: CARTYRGGGQPQHF. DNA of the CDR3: TGTGCCAGGACCTACAGGGGAGGAGGTCAGCCCCAGCATTTT.